What follows are 20 T cell receptor beta chains derived from one specimen sequenced in a study of blood T cell repertoires in COVID-19 (dated by TCRdb to 2020 to 2022). Library creation used the immunoSEQ multiplex PCR assay. Sourced from immuneACCESS, this table was stored by TCRdb with only in-frame sequences that have V and J called. A share of the clones is absent; for the studies checked, an unresolved V gene accounts for under half, and the remainder has no known explanation. The sample table records over 150,000 clones; about 86% of these occur just once. Jointly, the top ten make up approximately 7.3% of the sample. Input material: PBMCs or T cells enriched from blood (not recorded which). These receptors were collected from a man aged 45 to 65 who had recovered from COVID-19.

The V and J genes are TRBV18 and TRBJ2-5; TRBD2 is a possible D gene (5 bases). The germline CDR1 and CDR2 sequences are KGHSH and LQKENI. Trimming pared 8 bases from V and 1 base from J, leaving 11 bases between. This CDR3 region has 13 residues. CDR3 amino acids: CASAAGLQETQYF. The CDR3 DNA follows: TGTGCCAGCGCCGCAGGACTCCAAGAGACCCAGTACTTC.

V is TRBV7-2 and J is TRBJ2-5; 13 bases map to TRBD2. Germline CDR1 and CDR2: SGHTA and FQGNSA. This CDR3 region has 17 residues. The V and J ends lost 4 bases and 2 bases, in that order; junction bases with no gene match: 7. The CDR3 loop is CASSSGLAGPPQETQYF. CDR3 coding DNA: TGTGCCAGCAGCTCGGGACTAGCGGGGCCGCCTCAAGAGACCCAGTACTTC.

In this sample, this clone turned up once. The chain joins TRBV6-5 to TRBJ2-1; 7 bases agree with TRBD2. Germline trimming cut 8 bases from V and 7 bases from J; bases unmatched to any gene: 8. The CDR3 loop spans 13 amino acids. From germline, CDR1 is MNHEY and CDR2 SVGAGI. CDR3 region: CASRRDYRNEQFF. Written as DNA, the CDR3 is TGTGCCAGCCGTAGGGACTACCGAAATGAGCAGTTCTTC.

The chain carries TRBV7-2 and TRBJ1-2, with D maybe TRBD1 (6 bases). CDR3 length: 15 residues. V was trimmed by 5 bases and J by 1 base, leaving 14 bases between them. Germline values: CDR1 SGHTA, CDR2 FQGNSA. The chain's CDR3 is CASSTSPDSNYGYTF. CDR3 nucleotide sequence: TGTGCCAGCAGCACCAGCCCGGACAGTAACTATGGCTACACCTTC.

The sample holds a few counts of this clone. The chain recombines TRBV30 with TRBJ1-2; 10 positions agree with TRBD1. V dropped 3 bases and J dropped 5; count of bases not matched to a gene: 3. CDR1 and CDR2 (germline): GTSNPN, SVGIG (reference sequence). The CDR3 sequence is 13 residues long. The CDR3 is CAWSDRGPYGYTF. The CDR3, as DNA: TGTGCCTGGAGCGACAGGGGGCCATATGGCTACACCTTC.

This clone showed up just once. The genes are TRBV29-1 and TRBJ1-5; no definite D call. The CDR3 has 13 amino acids. V dropped 2 bases and J dropped 0 bases, with 5 bases sitting between them. Germline-derived CDR1 and CDR2 are SQVTM and ANQGSEA. The CDR3 nucleotides read TGCAGCGTTGAAATAAATAGCAATCAGCCCCAGCATTTT. Its protein is CSVEINSNQPQHF. The variable domain in full, completed from reference TRBV29-1 and TRBJ1-5, reads SAVISQKPSRDICQRGTSLTIQCQVDSQVTMMFWYRQQPGQSLTLIATANQGSEATYESGFVIDKFPISRPNLTFSTLTVSNMSPEDSSIYLCSVEINSNQPQHFGDGTRLSIL.

The chain recombines TRBV9 with TRBJ2-3; maybe TRBD1 (5 bases). With 2 bases removed from V and 2 bases from J, the gap between germline ends came to 12 bases. The CDR3 is 15 residues long. Germline CDR1 and CDR2: SGDLS and YYNGEE. CDR3 sequence reads: CASSVSMTDTDTQYF. The CDR3, as DNA: TGTGCCAGCAGCGTGAGTATGACAGACACAGATACGCAGTATTTT. The complete variable domain, with remaining parts taken from reference TRBV9 and TRBJ2-3, reads DSGVTQTPKHLITATGQRVTLRCSPRSGDLSVYWYQQSLDQGLQFLIQYYNGEERAKGNILERFSAQQFPDLHSELNLSSLELGDSALYFCASSVSMTDTDTQYFGPGTRLTVL.

This clone turned up a few times. The chain recombines TRBV27 with TRBJ1-5; 12 bases line up with TRBD1. CDR1 is MNHEY, CDR2 SMNVEV, per germline (reference sequence). Losses at the gene ends were 4 bases for V and 4 bases for J; bases not matched to a gene: 2. This CDR3 region has 15 residues. CDR3 sequence reads: CASSSGQGANQPQHF. CDR3 DNA sequence: TGTGCCAGCAGTTCGGGACAGGGGGCTAATCAGCCCCAGCATTTT.

The V and J genes are TRBV7-2 and TRBJ1-1, with TRBD1 identical over 7 bases. CDR1 is SGHTA and CDR2 is FQGNSA in the germline V gene. The junction had 6 bases not matched to a gene; V was cut back by 0 bases and J by 5 bases. This CDR3 comprises 15 residues. The CDR3 protein is CASSLARHRGTEAFF. The CDR3 DNA follows: TGTGCCAGCAGCTTAGCGAGGCACAGGGGTACTGAAGCTTTCTTT.

The rearrangement uses TRBV7-9 and TRBJ2-7; D possibly corresponds to TRBD1 (6 bases). V was trimmed by 2 bases and J by 6 bases, leaving 17 bases between them. The germline V gene encodes CDR1 SEHNR and CDR2 FQNEAQ (reference sequence). This CDR3 region has 15 residues. The CDR3 protein is CASSLLSQGLAEQYF. The CDR3 nucleotides read TGTGCCAGCAGCTTATTATCACAGGGCTTAGCCGAGCAGTACTTC.

This clone occurred many times. This sequence joins TRBV4-3 and TRBJ2-3; the match to TRBD2 covers 12 bases. The V and J ends lost 2 bases and 5 bases, in that order; junction bases with no gene match: 5. The CDR3 covers 16 residues. CDR1 LGHNA and CDR2 YSLEER come from the germline V gene. The DNA of the CDR3 is TGCGCCAGCAGCCAATCTAGCGGGGGGGCCGTAGATACGCAGTATTTT. Protein sequence: CASSQSSGGAVDTQYF.

The genes are TRBV30 and TRBJ1-2, with a tentative D call TRBD1 (6 bases). CDR1 and CDR2 (germline): GTSNPN, SVGIG (reference sequence). V lost 7 bases to trimming and J lost 5 bases, with 23 bases between them. CDR3 length equals 15 residues. The DNA of the CDR3 is TGTGCCTTTAACAGGGCCCAGGGATCGGTATATGGCTACACCTTC. Translated, it gives CAFNRAQGSVYGYTF.

This chain uses TRBV3-1 (or the pseudogene TRBV3-2) with TRBJ1-2; D may be TRBD1 (6 bases). V lost 0 bases to trimming and J lost 8 bases, with 13 bases between them. Germline assignment: CDR1 LGHDT and CDR2 YNNKEL (reference sequence). The CDR3 consists of 14 residues. CDR3 residues: CASSQEGQSMGYTF. The CDR3 region has the DNA TGTGCCAGCAGCCAAGAAGGACAGTCTATGGGCTACACCTTC.

The CDR3 region is CASSYRQDRDPSNTEAFF. The CDR3 DNA reads TGTGCCAGCAGTTACAGACAGGACAGGGACCCTTCGAACACTGAAGCTTTCTTT. The genes are TRBV6-2 or TRBV6-3 and TRBJ1-1; TRBD1 matches 8 bases. Germline-derived CDR1 and CDR2 are MNHEY and SVGEGT. With 2 bases clipped from V and 1 base from J, the junction kept 12 bases outside the gene matches. CDR3 length: 18 residues.

The chain couples TRBV7-3 to TRBJ2-6; a possible D gene is TRBD1 (6 bases). Germline CDR1 SGHTA, CDR2 FQGTGA. The germline V and J ends were trimmed by 5 bases and 2 bases, with 10 bases remaining between them. This CDR3 has 15 residues. The CDR3 bases are TGTGCCAGCAGCACAACAGGGACTGGGGCCAACGTCCTGACTTTC. It yields the protein CASSTTGTGANVLTF.

The rearrangement joins TRBV9 to TRBJ1-1, with D possibly being TRBD1 (6 bases). The length of the CDR3 is 16 residues. The germline V gene has CDR1 SGDLS and CDR2 YYNGEE. V was pared by 0 bases and J by 1 base, with 13 bases between. The CDR3 DNA reads TGTGCCAGCAGCGTAGCAGTACAGGGCGGGAACACTGAAGCTTTCTTT. The encoded protein is CASSVAVQGGNTEAFF. The whole variable domain, remainder taken from reference TRBV9 and TRBJ1-1, is DSGVTQTPKHLITATGQRVTLRCSPRSGDLSVYWYQQSLDQGLQFLIQYYNGEERAKGNILERFSAQQFPDLHSELNLSSLELGDSALYFCASSVAVQGGNTEAFFGQGTRLTVV.

This clone appeared a few times. This chain links TRBV4-2 with TRBJ1-3; D is perhaps TRBD1 (6 bases). This CDR3 contains 15 residues. From germline, CDR1 is LGHNA and CDR2 YNFKEQ. V dropped 4 bases and J dropped 4 bases, with 14 bases sitting between them. CDR3 in amino acids: CASSPQGLGGNTIYF. In DNA form, the CDR3 reads TGTGCCAGCAGCCCGCAGGGGCTCGGGGGAAACACCATATATTTT.

In this sample, this clone turned up a few times. The rearrangement uses TRBV6-4 and TRBJ2-3; TRBD2 aligns across 8 bases. The germline V gene encodes CDR1 MRHNA and CDR2 SNTAGT. The V gene end was trimmed by 3 bases and the J gene end by 5 bases; junction bases not matched to a gene: 7. This CDR3 is 15 amino acids long. CDR3 region: CASSETGGRGDTQYF. CDR3 nucleotides: TGTGCCAGCAGTGAAACGGGGGGGCGCGGAGATACGCAGTATTTT.

The chain employs TRBV2 and TRBJ1-1; perhaps TRBD1 as D (6 bases). Trimming took 3 bases from V and 5 from J, leaving 19 bases between them. The germline V gene has CDR1 SNHLY and CDR2 FYNNEI. The CDR3 covers 16 residues. This chain's CDR3 is CASSDGGAAPHTEAFF. In DNA, the CDR3 is TGTGCCAGCAGTGATGGGGGGGCGGCCCCTCATACTGAAGCTTTCTTT.

The CDR3 protein is CASSFNSYYEQYF. CDR3 sequence (DNA): TGTGCCAGCAGTTTTAACAGCTACTACGAGCAGTACTTC. V gene TRBV12-3 or TRBV12-4 combines with J gene TRBJ2-7; D gene ambiguous. The CDR3 is 13 residues long. Trimming took 3 bases from V and 3 from J, leaving 9 bases between them.